These T cell receptor beta chains were read from a single sample in a study of cytomegalovirus exposure and HLA in healthy donors. Profiling relied on immunoSEQ multiplex PCR, and the TCRdb table lists in-frame clones only, not all of them. The sample includes 72,000 or so clones, roughly 80% of them seen just once. The sequenced sample consisted of PBMCs. The receptors stem from a woman younger than 45 in good health and CMV-seropositive. The CDR3 runs from the conserved cysteine through the conserved F or W. The D gene is left open where the match is weak.

V gene: TRBV5-6
D gene: NA
J gene: TRBJ2-3
CDR3 DNA: TGTGCCAGCAGGCCCTCGAGGCGGAGAGATACGCAGTATTTT
CDR3 protein: CASRPSRRRDTQYF

V gene: TRBV11-2
D gene: TRBD2
J gene: TRBJ2-1
CDR3 DNA: TGTGCCAGCAGCTTGGGAGGAGCGCCTCGCGGGAGAGGTGAGCAGTTCTTC
CDR3 protein: CASSLGGAPRGRGEQFF

V gene: TRBV6-6
D gene: NA
J gene: TRBJ2-5
CDR3 DNA: TGTGCCAGCAGGGGTGTGAGGCTCGGGGGAGAGACCCAGTACTTC
CDR3 protein: CASRGVRLGGETQYF

V gene: TRBV10-3
D gene: NA
J gene: TRBJ2-7
CDR3 DNA: TGTGCCCCCCCGGGGATTGGCGGGCCTTCCTACGAGCAGTACTTC
CDR3 protein: CAPPGIGGPSYEQYF

V gene: TRBV15
D gene: NA
J gene: TRBJ2-7
CDR3 DNA: TGCGCCACCAGCAGAGACTCTTTCGAGCAGTACTTC
CDR3 protein: CATSRDSFEQYF

V gene: TRBV14
D gene: TRBD2
J gene: TRBJ2-2
CDR3 DNA: TGTGCCAGCAGCGAAACTAGCGGGAGAGCCGGGGAGCTGTTTTTT
CDR3 protein: CASSETSGRAGELFF

V gene: TRBV7-9
D gene: NA
J gene: TRBJ2-7
CDR3 DNA: TGTGCCAGCAGCCCCGAGATTCCCTACGAGCAGTACTTC
CDR3 protein: CASSPEIPYEQYF

V gene: TRBV5-1
D gene: NA
J gene: TRBJ1-4
CDR3 DNA: TGCGCCAGCAGCTTTAGGGAGGGGTACGAAAAACTGTTTTTT
CDR3 protein: CASSFREGYEKLFF

V gene: TRBV5-4
D gene: TRBD2
J gene: TRBJ2-4
CDR3 DNA: TGTGCCAGCAGCTTTGGAGGGACTAGCGTTGGTGACATTCAGTACTTC
CDR3 protein: CASSFGGTSVGDIQYF

V gene: TRBV7-6
D gene: TRBD2
J gene: TRBJ2-5
CDR3 DNA: TGTGCCAGCAGCATGACTAGCGGGCAAGAGACCCAGTACTTC
CDR3 protein: CASSMTSGQETQYF

V gene: TRBV29-1
D gene: NA
J gene: TRBJ1-3
CDR3 DNA: TGCAGCGTTGTTAGTGGAAACACCATATATTTT
CDR3 protein: CSVVSGNTIYF

V gene: TRBV10-3
D gene: NA
J gene: TRBJ2-5
CDR3 DNA: TGTGCCATCAGTGAAGGTACAGGGATTCAAGAGACCCAGTACTTC
CDR3 protein: CAISEGTGIQETQYF